This TCR beta chain was documented in a study of shared clonotypes between healthy human individuals. The authors divided CD4+ cells into CD45RA+ naive and CD45RA-negative memory subsets. The CDR3 runs to 11 residues. Germline assignment: CDR1 SNHLY and CDR2 FYNNEI. Clones were sequenced by immunoSEQ multiplex PCR, and TCRdb holds only the in-frame ones, with some missing. The top ten clones hold approximately 2% of a sample with 780,000 or so clones, roughly two thirds of them seen once. On this clone: The junction shows a germline mismatch at one end, possibly a read error.

The sequenced sample consisted of memory CD4+ T cells sorted from blood. Subset meaning: CD45RA-negative fraction. The sequence was collected from a woman aged 30 to 39 in good health. The chain employs TRBV2 and TRBJ1-4; possible D gene TRBD1, 5 bases. The chain's CDR3 is CASSGGVRMKF. The CDR3 DNA follows: TGTGCCAGCAGTGGAGGGGTCAGGATGAAATTT.